The 20 T cell receptor beta chains given below trace back to one sample, sequenced in a study of blood T cells in healthy people across ages (dated by TCRdb to between 2014 and 2017). Libraries were constructed by 5' RACE. Sequencing took place on an Illumina HiSeq 2500. A second PCR of roughly 6 to 11 cycles was run with a J-beta primer mix and a sample-barcoded 5' primer. The public reads were quality trimmed at Q25 with fastp and then assembled into clones with MiXCR by TCRdb, keeping productive beta chains. Rows with one shared CDR3 protein collapse into an entry with the most common genes and DNA. This sample has 1.5 million to 2 million distinct CDR3 sequences in its table, and roughly 28% of those were observed once. 7.7% of the sample is taken by the ten largest. The material sequenced was blood. The origin of the receptors is a woman younger than 45 in good health.

As to this clonotype: This CDR3 fails to terminate in the conserved phenylalanine or tryptophan, so it likely reflects a read error. The CDR3 sequence is CSVSGGYTEAFS. As DNA, the CDR3 is TGCAGCGTTAGCGGGGGCTACACTGAAGCTTTCTCT. The genes are TRBV29-1 and TRBJ1-1, with a tentative D call TRBD1 (6 bases). The CDR3 contains 12 residues. V was cut by 5 bases and J by 3 bases, with 10 bases left in between. Per the germline V gene, CDR1 is SQVTM and CDR2 is ANQGSEA.

This clonotype was seen more than once but under ten times. The chain employs TRBV3-1 and TRBJ2-4; 11 bases are shared with TRBD2. Per germline, CDR1 LGHDT and CDR2 YNNKEL (reference sequence). CDR3 length: 16 amino acids. With 3 bases clipped from V and 1 base from J, the junction kept 2 bases outside the gene matches. The CDR3, as DNA: TGTGCCAGCAGCCATTTAGCGGGAGGGGCCAAAAACATTCAGTACTTC. It encodes CASSHLAGGAKNIQYF.

The chain joins TRBV6-5 to TRBJ1-1, with D possibly matching TRBD1 (5 bases). The ends were cut back, 1 base at V and 1 base at J, with 16 bases in the middle. The CDR3 consists of 17 residues. Germline CDR1 and CDR2: MNHEY and SVGAGI. The CDR3 nucleotides are TGTGCCAGCAGTTACTTAAGGCAGGGTGGTGGGAACACTGAAGCTTTCTTT. Its protein product is CASSYLRQGGGNTEAFF.

The chain is built from TRBV15 and TRBJ1-4; 8 bases align to TRBD1. CDR1 LNHNV and CDR2 YYDKDF come from the germline V gene (reference sequence). The CDR3 is 16 residues long. V lost 2 bases, J lost 6 bases, and 8 bases stayed unmatched. CDR3 sequence (DNA): TGTGCCACCAGCAGAAGAACAGGGGGGAGGGATGAAAAACTGTTTTTT. This encodes CATSRRTGGRDEKLFF.

The V and J genes are TRBV2 and TRBJ2-7; D might be TRBD1 (6 bases). V gave up 6 bases and J gave up 5 bases, with 17 bases separating them. CDR3 length equals 14 residues. The V gene's germline CDR1 is SNHLY and CDR2 FYNNEI. DNA for the CDR3: TGTGCCAGCAGCCGGGACAACGTCGGAGACGAGCAGTACTTC. Translating gives CASSRDNVGDEQYF. The variable domain in full, with the rest retrieved from reference TRBV2 and TRBJ2-7, is EPEVTQTPSHQVTQMGQEVILRCVPISNHLYFYWYRQILGQKVEFLVSFYNNEISEKSEIFDDQFSVERPDGSNFTLKIRSTKLEDSAMYFCASSRDNVGDEQYFGPGTRLTVT.

The rearrangement joins TRBV6-5 to TRBJ1-1; tentative D call: TRBD1 (5 bases). V dropped 2 bases and J dropped 11 bases, with 21 bases sitting between them. Germline loops: CDR1 MNHEY, CDR2 SVGAGI. The CDR3 loop spans 15 amino acids. CDR3 protein: CASSYDPGTTGLAFF. CDR3 sequence (DNA): TGTGCCAGCAGTTACGACCCGGGGACTACTGGTCTGGCTTTCTTT.

The J gene is TRBJ2-3, the V gene TRBV2; D unresolved. V gave up 0 bases and J gave up 4 bases, with 8 bases separating them. CDR3 size: 14 residues. Germline assignment: CDR1 SNHLY and CDR2 FYNNEI. CDR3 nucleotides: TGTGCCAGCAGTGAAGCGCGGAGTGCAGATACGCAGTATTTT. This gives the protein CASSEARSADTQYF.

The chain joins TRBV30 to TRBJ2-4; unclear D gene. The V gene lost 5 bases and the J gene lost 0 bases, with 11 bases spanning the gap. Germline-derived CDR1 and CDR2 are GTSNPN and SVGIG (reference sequence). This CDR3 region has 14 residues. The CDR3 loop reads CAWSFSRAKNIQYF. CDR3 in DNA: TGTGCCTGGTCCTTTTCACGAGCCAAAAACATTCAGTACTTC.

This clonotype was observed many times. The genes are TRBV7-9 and TRBJ1-2; TRBD1 aligns across 10 bases. Looked up from germline, CDR1 is SEHNR and CDR2 is FQNEAQ (reference sequence). V gave up 2 bases and J gave up 8 bases; unmatched junction bases: 5. The CDR3 loop spans 14 amino acids. The CDR3 coding sequence is TGTGCCAGCAGCTTAACCGGGACAGGGGACGGCTACACCTTC. As protein: CASSLTGTGDGYTF.

The chain joins TRBV6-1 to TRBJ1-5; no reliable D call. The germline V gene has CDR1 MNHNS and CDR2 SASEGT. The CDR3 totals 13 residues. V shed 8 bases and J shed 0 bases, with 8 bases lying between them. CDR3 in DNA: TGTGCCAGCGCGGACGATAGCAATCAGCCCCAGCATTTT. Protein sequence: CASADDSNQPQHF.

The rearrangement links TRBV3-1 to TRBJ2-4, with D tentatively TRBD1 or TRBD2 (5 bases each). Trimming shortened V by 5 bases and J by 2 bases, and 25 bases separated the two germline ends. The germline V gene encodes CDR1 LGHDT and CDR2 YNNKEL (reference sequence). The length of the CDR3 is 19 residues. Here the CDR3 reads CASSFGPTRGRSTKNIQYF. CDR3 bases: TGTGCCAGCAGCTTTGGGCCCACGAGGGGCCGAAGTACCAAAAACATTCAGTACTTC. Full variable domain (rest looked up from reference TRBV3-1 and TRBJ2-4): DTAVSQTPKYLVTQMGNDKSIKCEQNLGHDTMYWYKQDSKKFLKIMFSYNNKELIINETVPNRFSPKSPDKAHLNLHINSLELGDSAVYFCASSFGPTRGRSTKNIQYFGAGTRLSVL.

Comments on this clonotype: At one end, the junction sequence differs from germline, possibly due to a read error. The chain carries TRBV19 and TRBJ2-1, with a weak D call TRBD2 (5 bases). The CDR3 runs to 14 residues. Germline CDR1 LNHDA, CDR2 SQIVND (reference sequence). The CDR3 DNA is TGTGCCAGTAGTGCAAGCGGAGCCTACAATGAGCAGCTCTTC. Its protein product is CASSASGAYNEQLF.

In this sample, this clonotype turned up many times. The rearrangement joins TRBV6-6 to TRBJ2-1, with 7 bases identical to TRBD2. The V gene end was trimmed by 5 bases and the J gene end by 9 bases; junction bases not matched to a gene: 7. Germline CDR1 MNHNY, CDR2 SVGAGI (reference sequence). This CDR3 region has 13 residues. The CDR3: CASSESRGVEQFF. CDR3 DNA sequence: TGTGCCAGCAGTGAGTCCCGGGGGGTTGAGCAGTTCTTC.

V and J are TRBV7-2 and TRBJ2-1, with D uncertain. Trimming pared 5 bases from V and 10 bases from J, leaving 12 bases between. CDR1 and CDR2 from the germline V gene are SGHTA and FQGNSA. This CDR3 is 12 amino acids long. CDR3: CASSPGGREQFF. CDR3 DNA: TGTGCCAGCAGCCCAGGCGGACGGGAGCAGTTCTTC.

The chain links TRBV20-1 to TRBJ1-1, with 9 bases fitting TRBD1. The germline V gene has CDR1 DFQATT and CDR2 SNEGSKA (reference sequence). This CDR3 has 15 amino acids. V shed 5 bases and J 3 bases; nucleotides not matched to a gene: 10. The DNA of the CDR3 is TGCAGTGCTCACCTGGGGGACAGGGTGGACACTGAAGCTTTCTTT. This encodes CSAHLGDRVDTEAFF.

Concerning this clonotype: A junction end diverges from the germline sequence, so it may reflect a read error. The rearrangement links TRBV10-3 to TRBJ1-2; D unresolved. This CDR3 has 13 residues. CDR1 is ENHRY, CDR2 SYGVKD, per germline. The CDR3, as DNA: TGTGCCATCAGGTCAGCGGCGGACTATGACTACACCTTC. It encodes CAIRSAADYDYTF.

The V call is TRBV12-3 or TRBV12-4, the J call TRBJ1-5; no definite D call. V was shortened by 6 bases and J by 1 base, with 10 bases between the two germline ends. This CDR3 region has 14 residues. The CDR3 reads CASSATTSNQPQHF. The CDR3 DNA reads as TGTGCCAGCAGCGCAACAACCAGCAATCAGCCCCAGCATTTT.

The chain joins TRBV6-1 to TRBJ2-3, with TRBD2 matching 11 bases. The germline V gene has CDR1 MNHNS and CDR2 SASEGT. V lost 0 bases and J lost 3; bases outside the gene matches: 8. The CDR3 runs to 18 residues. The CDR3 nucleotides read TGTGCCAGCAGTGAAGCCGTAGCGGGGGGGCCCAGGACAGATACGCAGTATTTT. This gives the protein CASSEAVAGGPRTDTQYF.

The chain uses TRBV18 and TRBJ2-5, with D perhaps matching TRBD1 or TRBD2 (5 bases each). The germline V gene has CDR1 KGHSH and CDR2 LQKENI. The CDR3 totals 14 residues. Trimming shortened V by 2 bases and J by 6 bases, and 13 bases separated the two germline ends. The DNA of the CDR3 is TGTGCCAGCTCACCAGGGGGTTTTAGGAAGACCCAGTACTTC. It yields the protein CASSPGGFRKTQYF.

This clonotype has a count of ten or more. The CDR3: CASSTLRGNYEQYF. The CDR3 DNA reads as TGTGCCAGCAGTACCCTTCGTGGGAACTACGAGCAGTACTTC. This chain joins TRBV6-5 and TRBJ2-7, with D uncertain. The CDR3 is 14 amino acids. V dropped 5 bases and J dropped 3 bases, with 14 bases sitting between them. Germline V gene lookup returns CDR1 MNHEY and CDR2 SVGAGI.